This T cell receptor beta chain was sequenced in a study of graft-versus-host responses after intestinal transplantation. Study in general: Every one of the recipients received anti-thymocyte globulin induction and afterwards took tacrolimus and steroids for around three years.

General study findings and limits: Graft-versus-host to host-versus-graft clonal ratios in allografts were high in patients with graft-donor T cell macrochimerism. With peak circulating GvH clone levels came an association with early post-transplant HvG declines.

Libraries were prepared by immunoSEQ multiplex PCR; TCRdb keeps only in-frame clonotypes and omits some of them. Among about 120,000 clones listed, 85% to 95% were seen once. Concerning this clone itself: Its antigen is currently unknown.

The clonotype comes from a human donor who received an intestinal transplant. The source was unstimulated CD8+ T cells sorted from spleen or lymph node cells, collected before intestinal transplant.

The CDR3 loop is CASSITGTPVEQYF. For the CDR3, the DNA is TGTGCCAGCAGTATCACCGGGACTCCGGTCGAGCAGTACTTC. The chain joins TRBV27 to TRBJ2-7; the D gene is possibly TRBD2 (6 bases). The CDR3 has 14 residues. CDR1 and CDR2 from the germline V gene are MNHEY and SMNVEV (reference sequence). V was trimmed by 5 bases and J by 6 bases, leaving 17 bases between them.